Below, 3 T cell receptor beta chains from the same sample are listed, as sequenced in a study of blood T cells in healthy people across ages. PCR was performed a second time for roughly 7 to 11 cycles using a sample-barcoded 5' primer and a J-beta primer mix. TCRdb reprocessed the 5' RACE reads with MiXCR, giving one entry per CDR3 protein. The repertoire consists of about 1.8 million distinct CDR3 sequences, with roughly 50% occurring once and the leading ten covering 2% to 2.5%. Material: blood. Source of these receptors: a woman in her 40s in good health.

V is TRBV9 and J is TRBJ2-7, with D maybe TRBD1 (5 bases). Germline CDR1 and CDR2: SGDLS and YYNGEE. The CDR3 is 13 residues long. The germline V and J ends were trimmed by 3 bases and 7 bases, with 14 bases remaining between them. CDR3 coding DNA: TGTGCCAGCAGCGCCCAGGGATATAGGGAGCAGTACTTC. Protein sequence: CASSAQGYREQYF.

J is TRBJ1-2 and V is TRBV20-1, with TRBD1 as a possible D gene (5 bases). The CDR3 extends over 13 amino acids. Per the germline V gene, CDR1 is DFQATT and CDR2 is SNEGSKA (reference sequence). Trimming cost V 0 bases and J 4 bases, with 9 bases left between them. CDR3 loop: CSARDGGTYGYTF. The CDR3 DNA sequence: TGCAGTGCTAGAGATGGGGGAACCTATGGCTACACCTTC.

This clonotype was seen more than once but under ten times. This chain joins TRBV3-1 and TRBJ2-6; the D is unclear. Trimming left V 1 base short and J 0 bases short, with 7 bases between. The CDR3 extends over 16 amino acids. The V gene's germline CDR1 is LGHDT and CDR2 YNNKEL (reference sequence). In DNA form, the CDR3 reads TGTGCCAGCAGCCAAGTTTTATCCTCTGGGGCCAACGTCCTGACTTTC. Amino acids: CASSQVLSSGANVLTF.